These 9 T cell receptor beta chains came from one sample sequenced in a study of T cells in pancreatic ductal adenocarcinoma. Only in-frame clones appear in the TCRdb table, and some are missing; sequencing was by immunoSEQ multiplex PCR. The sample holds about 29,000 clones, approximately 94% seen once. Surgery without prior neoadjuvant therapy was the treatment of the selected pancreatic ductal adenocarcinoma patients. Sequencing was carried out using PBMCs. The receptor set was obtained from a human donor with pancreatic ductal adenocarcinoma.

V gene TRBV19 combines with J gene TRBJ2-4, with D maybe TRBD2 (6 bases). Germline CDR1 LNHDA, CDR2 SQIVND (reference sequence). V was trimmed by 3 bases and J by 1 base, leaving 10 bases between them. There are 15 residues in the CDR3. The DNA for the CDR3 is TGTGCCAGTAGTATCGCCGGGAGTGCCAAAAACATTCAGTACTTC. It translates to CASSIAGSAKNIQYF.

The rearrangement links TRBV5-1 to TRBJ1-2; 8 nucleotides align to TRBD1. From germline, CDR1 is SGHRS and CDR2 YFSETQ. This CDR3 has 16 amino acids. The J segment lost 0 bases and the V segment lost 0 bases, leaving 4 bases of the junction unmatched. CDR3 DNA sequence: TGCGCCAGCAGCTTGGGGGACAGGCTAGCTAACTATGGCTACACCTTC. Translating it yields CASSLGDRLANYGYTF.

The chain uses TRBV6-4 and TRBJ2-1; D perhaps matches TRBD2 (5 bases). Germline assignment: CDR1 MRHNA and CDR2 SNTAGT. The CDR3 has 16 residues. The V and J ends lost 0 bases and 0 bases respectively, with 9 bases between them. CDR3 region: CASSDSDGSSYNEQFF. CDR3 bases: TGTGCCAGCAGTGACTCGGATGGGAGCTCCTACAATGAGCAGTTCTTC.

The CDR3 here is CASSLLGREGYEQFF. The CDR3 DNA reads TGTGCCAGCAGTTTATTAGGGCGGGAGGGGTATGAGCAGTTCTTC. J is TRBJ2-1 and V is TRBV27, with 9 bases fitting TRBD2. The CDR3 runs to 15 residues. V lost 1 base and J lost 8; bases outside the gene matches: 6. Germline V gene sequence: CDR1 MNHEY, CDR2 SMNVEV (reference sequence).

The gene calls are TRBV6-6 and TRBJ1-4; possible D gene TRBD1, 5 bases. Looked up from germline, CDR1 is MNHNY and CDR2 is SVGAGI (reference sequence). This CDR3 contains 15 residues. Trimming took 6 bases from V and 8 from J, leaving 19 bases between them. CDR3: CASSKAGTPNEKLFF. Written as DNA, the CDR3 is TGTGCCAGCAGCAAGGCCGGGACCCCGAACGAAAAACTGTTTTTT.

This chain joins TRBV6-1 and TRBJ1-2; D is uncertain. The ends were cut back, 8 bases at V and 5 bases at J, with 6 bases in the middle. This CDR3 is built from 10 residues. Germline CDR1 reads MNHNS; CDR2 reads SASEGT. The CDR3 DNA is TGTGCCAGCGGGGATTATGGCTACACCTTC. Encoded protein: CASGDYGYTF.

The chain couples TRBV5-1 to TRBJ2-3; D remains ambiguous. Germline CDR1 SGHRS, CDR2 YFSETQ. V lost 3 bases, J lost 0 bases, and 14 bases lay in between. This CDR3 contains 16 residues. The CDR3: CASSSATATSTDTQYF. DNA for the CDR3: TGCGCCAGCAGCTCCGCCACGGCGACTAGCACAGATACGCAGTATTTT.

Concerning this clone: Other DNA sequences in this sample translate to the same CDR3. The chain has TRBV2 and TRBJ2-1; D is uncertain. Deletions cut 5 bases from V and 3 bases from J, with 2 bases between. The length of the CDR3 is 11 residues. The germline V gene has CDR1 SNHLY and CDR2 FYNNEI. The CDR3 nucleotides read TGTGCCAGCAGTCTCTACAATGAGCAGTTCTTC. Amino acids: CASSLYNEQFF. The entire variable domain, with the rest obtained from reference TRBV2 and TRBJ2-1, is as follows: EPEVTQTPSHQVTQMGQEVILRCVPISNHLYFYWYRQILGQKVEFLVSFYNNEISEKSEIFDDQFSVERPDGSNFTLKIRSTKLEDSAMYFCASSLYNEQFFGPGTRLTVL.

In this sample, this clone turned up once. The chain joins TRBV9 to TRBJ2-3; a possible D gene is TRBD1 (5 bases). The CDR3 is 14 amino acids. V lost 1 base and J 3 bases, leaving 9 bases between the germline ends. Germline V lookup: CDR1 SGDLS, CDR2 YYNGEE. CDR3 coding DNA: TGTGCCAGCAGCGTAAGCAGGGCAACAGATACGCAGTATTTT. This sequence encodes CASSVSRATDTQYF.